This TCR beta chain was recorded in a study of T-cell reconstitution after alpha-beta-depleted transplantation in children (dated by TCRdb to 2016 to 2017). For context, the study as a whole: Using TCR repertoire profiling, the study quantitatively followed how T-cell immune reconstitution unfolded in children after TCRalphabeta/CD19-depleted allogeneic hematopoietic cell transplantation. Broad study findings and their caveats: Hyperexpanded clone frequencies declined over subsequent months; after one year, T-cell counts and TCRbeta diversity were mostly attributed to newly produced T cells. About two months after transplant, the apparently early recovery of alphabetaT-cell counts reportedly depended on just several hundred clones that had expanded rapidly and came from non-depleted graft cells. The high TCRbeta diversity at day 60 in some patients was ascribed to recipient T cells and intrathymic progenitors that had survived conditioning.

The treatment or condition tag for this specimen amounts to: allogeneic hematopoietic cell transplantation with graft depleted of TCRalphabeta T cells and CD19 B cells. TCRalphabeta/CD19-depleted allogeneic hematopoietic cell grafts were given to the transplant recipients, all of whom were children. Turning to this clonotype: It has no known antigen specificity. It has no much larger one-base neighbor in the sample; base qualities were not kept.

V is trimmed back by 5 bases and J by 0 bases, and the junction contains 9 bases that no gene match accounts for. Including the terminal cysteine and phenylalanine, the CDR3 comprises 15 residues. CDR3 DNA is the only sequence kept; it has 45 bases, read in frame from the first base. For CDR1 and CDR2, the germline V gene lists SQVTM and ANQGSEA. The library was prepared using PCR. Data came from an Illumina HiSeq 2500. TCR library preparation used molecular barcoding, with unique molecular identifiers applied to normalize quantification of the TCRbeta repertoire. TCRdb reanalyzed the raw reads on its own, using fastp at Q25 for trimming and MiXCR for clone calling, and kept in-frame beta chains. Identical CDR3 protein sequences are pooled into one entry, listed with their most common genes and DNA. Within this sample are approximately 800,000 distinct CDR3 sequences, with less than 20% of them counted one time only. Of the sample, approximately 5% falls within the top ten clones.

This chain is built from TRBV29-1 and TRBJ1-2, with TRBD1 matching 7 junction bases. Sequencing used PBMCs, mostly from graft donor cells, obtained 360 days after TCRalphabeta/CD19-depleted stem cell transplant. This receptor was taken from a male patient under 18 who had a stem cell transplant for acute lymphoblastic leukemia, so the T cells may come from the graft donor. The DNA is TGCAGCGTTTCCGGGACAGTACGAACTAACTATGGCTACACCTTC. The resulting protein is CSVSGTVRTNYGYTF.